This T cell receptor beta chain is drawn from a study of somatic mutations in cytotoxic T cells in rheumatoid arthritis. About the study: Blood (just over 29 ml EDTA) from each patient was taken right after diagnosis, before any treatment. Some V beta antibody-stained T-cell populations were flow-sorted at nearly 100% purity, including V beta1+ cells sequenced for TCRB. Study-wide results and caveats: An age-related increase in CD8+ clonality was seen in rheumatoid arthritis patients but not in healthy controls. Compared with age-matched healthy controls, rheumatoid arthritis patients did not differ significantly in CD8+ T-cell clonality.

In the case of this clone: Its antigen is unidentified.

The method was immunoSEQ multiplex PCR; TCRdb's version includes in-frame clones alone and lacks a portion of them. The data hold under 25,000 clones, with roughly 85% observed a single time. Germline V CDR1 and CDR2: SQVTM, ANQGSEA. V lost 3 bases and J lost 2, with 16 bases in between. CDR3 length: 15 amino acids. The specimen sequenced was CD8+ T cells sorted from blood. The rearrangement joins TRBV29-1 to TRBJ1-2; D ambiguous. The receptor's source is a woman between 40 and 50 years old with rheumatoid arthritis. The CDR3: CSVDLQRSPNYGYTF. The DNA of the CDR3 is TGCAGCGTTGATCTACAGCGGTCCCCAAACTATGGCTACACCTTC.